The sequence of this T cell receptor (beta chain) was determined in a study of cytomegalovirus exposure and HLA in healthy donors. The wider study: Sequencing of 150 million to 200 million T cells in an earlier analysis found around 120 million unique TCR beta sequences.

Trimming cost V 4 bases and J 5 bases, with 12 bases left between them. The CDR3 loop spans 15 amino acids. The germline CDR1 and CDR2 sequences are MGHRA and YSYEKL. A note on this clone: Its antigen is still unknown.

Study observations and caveats: The availability of immune exposure information extended only to CMV serostatus. Other equally common chains were less clonally expanded than HLA-associated TCR beta chains, a later analysis showed.

PCR was performed using 60 Vbeta and 13 Jbeta primers. Clones were read by immunoSEQ multiplex PCR, and TCRdb kept only the in-frame ones, dropping some. The sample records some 110,000 clones, 65% to 90% being singletons. This TCR came from a man aged 45-60 years in good health and CMV-seronegative. Input material: PBMCs. The V gene is TRBV4-1, the J gene TRBJ1-6; perhaps TRBD1 as D (5 bases). The DNA of the CDR3 is TGCGCCAGCAGCCTCGCGGGGGGGGATAATTCACCCCTCCACTTT. This encodes CASSLAGGDNSPLHF.